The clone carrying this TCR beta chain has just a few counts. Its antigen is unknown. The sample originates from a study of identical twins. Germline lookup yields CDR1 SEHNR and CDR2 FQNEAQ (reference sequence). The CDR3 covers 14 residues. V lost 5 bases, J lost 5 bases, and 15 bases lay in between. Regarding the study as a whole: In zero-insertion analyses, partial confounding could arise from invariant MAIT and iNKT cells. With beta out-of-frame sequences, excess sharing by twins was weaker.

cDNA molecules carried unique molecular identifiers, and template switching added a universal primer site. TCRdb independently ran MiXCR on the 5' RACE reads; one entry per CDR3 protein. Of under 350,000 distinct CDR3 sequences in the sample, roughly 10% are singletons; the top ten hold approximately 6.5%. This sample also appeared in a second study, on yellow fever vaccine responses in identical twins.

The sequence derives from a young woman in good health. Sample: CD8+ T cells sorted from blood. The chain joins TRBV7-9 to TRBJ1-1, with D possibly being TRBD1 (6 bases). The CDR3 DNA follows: TGTGCCAGCAGCGAAGTTACAGGGATTACTGAAGCTTTCTTT. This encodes CASSEVTGITEAFF.